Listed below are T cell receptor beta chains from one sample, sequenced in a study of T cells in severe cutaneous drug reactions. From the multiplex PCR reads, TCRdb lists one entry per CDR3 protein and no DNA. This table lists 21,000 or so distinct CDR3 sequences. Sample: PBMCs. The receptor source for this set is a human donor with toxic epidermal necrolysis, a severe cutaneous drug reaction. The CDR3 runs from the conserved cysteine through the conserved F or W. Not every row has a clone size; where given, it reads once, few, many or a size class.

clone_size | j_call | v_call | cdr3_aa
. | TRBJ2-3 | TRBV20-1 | CSASTSSTDTQYF
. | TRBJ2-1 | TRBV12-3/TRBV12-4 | CASSLEAGAYNEQFF
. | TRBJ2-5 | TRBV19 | CASRLQHEETQYF
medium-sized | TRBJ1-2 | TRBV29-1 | CSARATHGYTF
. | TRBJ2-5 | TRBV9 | CASSVDHETQYF
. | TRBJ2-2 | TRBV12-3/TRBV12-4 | CASTKRFGGELFF
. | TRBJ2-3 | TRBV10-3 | CAISESSSDRSTDTQYF
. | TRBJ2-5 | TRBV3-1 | CASSQGRDNGQETQYF
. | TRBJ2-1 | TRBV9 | CASSVGLVVGNEQFF
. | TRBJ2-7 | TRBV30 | CAWSAHLLAGGFEQYF
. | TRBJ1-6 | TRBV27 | CASSHSLLGSPLHF
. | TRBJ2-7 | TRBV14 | CASSLFGNSYEQYF
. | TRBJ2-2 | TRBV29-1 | CSATRDRHTGELFF
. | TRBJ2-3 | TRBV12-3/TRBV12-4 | CASSPFQREWWTDTQYF
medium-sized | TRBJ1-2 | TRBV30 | CAWSVPPSYGYTF
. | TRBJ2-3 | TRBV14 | CASSQGPGRAEDTQYF
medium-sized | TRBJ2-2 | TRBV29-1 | CSVASRPGELFF
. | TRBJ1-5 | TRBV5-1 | CASSSGGTGSNQPRHF
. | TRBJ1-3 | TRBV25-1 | CASKAAPGPGNTIYF
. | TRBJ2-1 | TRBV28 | CASRVQRSNEQFF
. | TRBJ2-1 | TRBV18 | CASSFVGALDEQFF
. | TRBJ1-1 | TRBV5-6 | CASSPGQGRTEAFF
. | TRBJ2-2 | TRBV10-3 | CAISDQGGTGELFF
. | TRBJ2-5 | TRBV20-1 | CSARDVWGRTAREETQYF
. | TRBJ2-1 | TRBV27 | CASSLLGGGNEQFF
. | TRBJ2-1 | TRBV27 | CASSMTGVGYYNEQFF
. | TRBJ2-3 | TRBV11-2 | CASSFRLAGYTDTQYF
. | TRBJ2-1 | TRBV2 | CASRQYGTSGTNEQFF
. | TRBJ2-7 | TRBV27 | CASSLDSFYEQYF
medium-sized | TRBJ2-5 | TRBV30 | CAWSGLERTQYF
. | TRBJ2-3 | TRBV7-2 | CASSTRGGLGRDTQYF
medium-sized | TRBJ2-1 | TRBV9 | CASSVGGFLNEQFF